The TCR beta chain described here comes from a study of blood T cell repertoires in COVID-19. About the study: Both acute and convalescent COVID-19 samples were obtained from the United States, Italy and Spain. Sources were T cells, B-cell-depleted T cells, or PBMCs; the material itself was cDNA or gDNA.

The length of the CDR3 is 18 residues. V shed 0 bases and J shed 2 bases, with 21 bases lying between them. The germline CDR1 and CDR2 sequences are SGHRS and YFSETQ. In the source study's methods: How many nucleated cells were present was estimated from reference gene primer amplification. Profiling relied on immunoSEQ multiplex PCR, and the TCRdb table lists in-frame clones only, not all of them. That table is the source of V, J and clone size, and D and trimming were worked out from the DNA. The sample consists of just over 250,000 clones, about 87% of them appearing once. This clone appeared a few times.

The sample was peripheral blood. The chain joins TRBV5-1 to TRBJ2-7; D may be TRBD1 (6 bases). The source is a woman aged 45-65 years with acute or convalescent COVID-19. CDR3 sequence: CASSLGFLSRGITYEQYF. The CDR3 DNA is TGCGCCAGCAGCTTGGGGTTCCTCAGCAGGGGCATCACCTACGAGCAGTACTTC.